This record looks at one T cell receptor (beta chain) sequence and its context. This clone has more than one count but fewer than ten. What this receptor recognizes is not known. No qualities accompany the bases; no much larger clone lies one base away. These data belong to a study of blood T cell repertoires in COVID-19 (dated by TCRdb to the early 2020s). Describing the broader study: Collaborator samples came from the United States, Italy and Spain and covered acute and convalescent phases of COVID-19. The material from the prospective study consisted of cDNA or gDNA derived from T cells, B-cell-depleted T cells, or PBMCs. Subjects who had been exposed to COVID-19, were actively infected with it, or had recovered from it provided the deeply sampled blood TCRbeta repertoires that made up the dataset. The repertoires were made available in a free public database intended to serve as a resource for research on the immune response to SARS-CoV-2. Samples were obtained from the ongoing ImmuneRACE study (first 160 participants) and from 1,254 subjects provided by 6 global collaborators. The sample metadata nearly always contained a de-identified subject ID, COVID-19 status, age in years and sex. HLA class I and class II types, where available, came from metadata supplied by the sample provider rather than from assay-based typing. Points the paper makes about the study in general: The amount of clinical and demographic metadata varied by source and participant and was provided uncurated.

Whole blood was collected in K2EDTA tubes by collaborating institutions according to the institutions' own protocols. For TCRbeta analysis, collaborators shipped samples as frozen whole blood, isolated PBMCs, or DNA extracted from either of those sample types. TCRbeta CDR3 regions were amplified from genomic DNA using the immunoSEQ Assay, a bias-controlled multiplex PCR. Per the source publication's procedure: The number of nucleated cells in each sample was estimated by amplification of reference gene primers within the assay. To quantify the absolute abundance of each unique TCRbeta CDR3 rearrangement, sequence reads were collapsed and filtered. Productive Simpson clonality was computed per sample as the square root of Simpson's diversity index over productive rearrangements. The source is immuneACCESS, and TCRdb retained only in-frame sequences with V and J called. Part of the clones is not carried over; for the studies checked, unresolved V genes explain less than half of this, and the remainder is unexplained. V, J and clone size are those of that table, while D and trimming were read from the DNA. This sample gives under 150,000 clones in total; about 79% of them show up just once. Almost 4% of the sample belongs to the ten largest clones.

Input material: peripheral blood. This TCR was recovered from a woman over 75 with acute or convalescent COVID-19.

In nucleotide form, the sequence is TGCGCCAGCAGCCTGAGCGGGAACTTTCAGTCTGGCTACACCTTC. Its product reads: CASSLSGNFQSGYTF. This chain is built from TRBV4-1 and TRBJ1-2; the D gene identity is not certain. CDR3 length: 15 amino acids, cysteine to phenylalanine. Just CDR3 DNA is preserved here, 45 bases in frame from base 1. As encoded in the germline V gene, CDR1 is MGHRA while CDR2 is YSYEKL. V sheds 4 bases and J sheds 7 bases, leaving 19 bases between their ends.